This is a list of T cell receptor beta chains from one sample in a study of T cell responses to AZD1222 COVID-19 vaccine. The assay was immunoSEQ multiplex PCR, and TCRdb's table has in-frame clones only and misses some. The data contain over 130,000 clones, about 94% of them singletons. The sample consisted of peripheral blood, taken 28 days after the second AZD1222 dose. The receptors derive from an adult who received the AZD1222 COVID-19 vaccine. The CDR3 runs from the conserved cysteine through the conserved F or W. A D gene is named only where the DNA matches it firmly. Rows may omit the clone size; those that give it use once, few, many or a size class.

D gene | J gene | V gene | clone size | CDR3 protein | CDR3 DNA
NA | TRBJ2-3 | TRBV5-6 | NA | CASSAGGPRTDTQYF | TGTGCCAGCAGCGCTGGGGGGCCCAGGACAGATACGCAGTATTTT
TRBD2 | TRBJ2-5 | TRBV7-7 | once | CASSLSAGGGETQYF | TGTGCTAGCAGTTTGTCGGCGGGGGGTGGAGAGACCCAGTACTTC
NA | TRBJ1-1 | TRBV19 | NA | CASSIGVGKRRSEAFF | TGTGCCAGTAGTATAGGGGTCGGGAAGAGGCGTAGTGAAGCTTTCTTT
NA | TRBJ1-2 | TRBV6-5 | NA | CASSPGNGYTF | TGTGCCAGCAGCCCCGGAAACGGCTACACCTTC
NA | TRBJ2-5 | TRBV28 | NA | CASSPPLSSKETQYF | TGTGCCAGCAGTCCCCCCCTTTCTTCCAAAGAGACCCAGTACTTC
TRBD1 | TRBJ2-1 | TRBV2 | NA | CASSEGQGYDEQFF | TGTGCCAGCAGCGAGGGACAGGGATACGATGAGCAGTTCTTC
TRBD1 | TRBJ1-4 | TRBV7-8 | once | CASSFDRGLSNEKLFF | TGTGCCAGCAGCTTCGACAGGGGGCTCAGTAATGAAAAACTGTTTTTT
NA | TRBJ1-1 | TRBV5-1 | NA | CASSNSGLANTEAFF | TGCGCCAGCAGCAACTCCGGGCTCGCGAACACTGAAGCTTTCTTT
NA | TRBJ2-7 | TRBV11-2 | NA | CASSPAGGAEQYF | TGTGCCAGCAGCCCGGCCGGAGGGGCTGAGCAGTACTTC
NA | TRBJ1-2 | TRBV4-3 | NA | CASSHLGARNYGYTF | TGCGCCAGCAGCCACCTCGGGGCCAGGAACTATGGCTACACCTTC
NA | TRBJ2-7 | TRBV7-2 | NA | CASSYAGSEQYF | TGTGCCAGCAGCTACGCAGGCTCCGAGCAGTACTTC
NA | TRBJ1-2 | TRBV7-3 | once | CASSRNGGKYGYTF | TGTGCCAGCAGCCGAAATGGCGGGAAATATGGCTACACCTTC
NA | TRBJ2-3 | TRBV6-1 | NA | CASSEGGMTHNFDTQYF | TGTGCCAGCAGTGAAGGAGGAATGACGCATAACTTCGATACGCAGTATTTT
NA | TRBJ2-7 | TRBV3-1/TRBV3-2 | NA | CASSQNPQGQYF | TGTGCCAGCAGCCAAAATCCCCAGGGTCAGTACTTC
TRBD1 | TRBJ1-1 | TRBV7-9 | once | CASSPGQGAFF | TGTGCCAGCAGCCCGGGACAGGGGGCTTTCTTT
NA | TRBJ2-1 | TRBV6-5 | once | CASSYWQGDEQFF | TGTGCCAGCAGTTACTGGCAGGGCGATGAGCAGTTCTTC
TRBD2 | TRBJ2-1 | TRBV3-1/TRBV3-2 | NA | CASSQESGSLTSGHYNEQFF | TGTGCCAGCAGCCAAGAGTCTGGGTCGCTTACTAGCGGACACTACAATGAGCAGTTCTTC
NA | TRBJ2-1 | TRBV7-6 | NA | CASSLGMVANEQFF | TGTGCCAGCAGCTTAGGTATGGTAGCGAATGAGCAGTTCTTC
TRBD1 | TRBJ1-6 | TRBV6-5 | NA | CASSIQGALQSPLHF | TGTGCCAGCAGTATTCAGGGGGCTCTCCAATCACCCCTCCACTTT
NA | TRBJ1-3 | TRBV5-1 | NA | CASSPGPPEGAGNTIYF | TGCGCCAGCAGCCCCGGGCCCCCCGAGGGAGCTGGAAACACCATATATTTT
TRBD2 | TRBJ2-5 | TRBV7-8 | NA | CASNLNSGRWGETQYF | TGTGCCAGCAACTTAAATAGCGGGAGATGGGGGGAGACCCAGTACTTC
NA | TRBJ1-2 | TRBV7-3 | NA | CASSPRAANYGYTF | TGTGCCAGCAGCCCTCGGGCAGCTAACTATGGCTACACCTTC
NA | TRBJ1-3 | TRBV29-1 | NA | CSVSSSSGNTIYF | TGCAGCGTATCCTCAAGCTCTGGAAACACCATATATTTT
NA | TRBJ1-5 | TRBV24-1 | NA | CATSDSDDF | TGTGCCACCAGTGATTCGGACGACTTT
NA | TRBJ1-6 | TRBV4-3 | NA | CASSQDGQPYNSPLHF | TGCGCCAGCAGCCAAGATGGGCAGCCCTATAATTCACCCCTCCACTTT
NA | TRBJ1-5 | TRBV24-1 | NA | CATSGSGTHSNQPQHF | TGTGCCACCAGTGGATCCGGGACACATAGCAATCAGCCCCAGCATTTT
NA | TRBJ2-7 | TRBV29-1 | NA | CSARDTAYEQYF | TGCAGCGCGAGGGACACCGCCTACGAGCAGTACTTC
NA | TRBJ2-3 | TRBV2 | NA | CASSPSRDTQYF | TGTGCCAGCAGCCCCTCTAGGGATACGCAGTATTTT
TRBD2 | TRBJ2-3 | TRBV7-3 | NA | CASSLGLARSTDTQYF | TGTGCCAGCAGTCTGGGACTAGCGAGGAGCACAGATACGCAGTATTTT
TRBD1 | TRBJ1-5 | TRBV2 | NA | CASSEGGQGAKPQHF | TGTGCCAGCAGTGAGGGCGGACAGGGGGCCAAACCCCAGCATTTT
TRBD1 | TRBJ2-2 | TRBV5-1 | NA | CASSPTGGTGELFF | TGCGCCAGCAGTCCCACAGGGGGCACCGGGGAGCTGTTTTTT
NA | TRBJ2-3 | TRBV7-9 | NA | CASSLETGTQYF | TGTGCCAGCAGCTTAGAGACGGGAACGCAGTATTTT
NA | TRBJ2-3 | TRBV28 | NA | CASRPHGPDTQYF | TGTGCCAGCAGACCCCACGGCCCAGATACGCAGTATTTT
NA | TRBJ2-3 | TRBV5-1 | NA | CASSGPLQAASTDTQYF | TGCGCCAGCAGCGGACCCCTCCAAGCAGCCAGCACAGATACGCAGTATTTT
NA | TRBJ2-1 | TRBV21-1 | NA | CASRPKGMEFF | TGTGCCAGCCGGCCGAAGGGAATGGAGTTCTTC
NA | TRBJ2-4 | TRBV5-6 | NA | CASSLRNRAKNIQYF | TGTGCCAGCAGCCTGAGGAATCGGGCCAAAAACATTCAGTACTTC
TRBD2 | TRBJ2-3 | TRBV7-3 | once | CASSLNSGTSTDTQYF | TGTGCCAGCAGCCTAAATAGCGGGACTTCCACAGATACGCAGTATTTT
NA | TRBJ1-1 | TRBV5-1 | NA | CASSLDNNVGTEAFF | TGCGCCAGCAGCTTGGATAACAATGTTGGCACTGAAGCTTTCTTT
NA | TRBJ2-7 | TRBV10-3 | once | CAISVLRRSSYEQYF | TGTGCCATCAGTGTTTTACGTCGAAGCTCCTACGAGCAGTACTTC
TRBD1 | TRBJ1-2 | TRBV7-2 | NA | CASSPRQGGGYTF | TGTGCCAGCAGCCCTCGACAGGGGGGTGGCTACACCTTC
NA | TRBJ2-5 | TRBV7-2 | NA | CASSLGLQQETQYF | TGTGCCAGCAGCTTAGGTCTGCAGCAAGAGACCCAGTACTTC
NA | TRBJ1-4 | TRBV4-1 | NA | CASSHALDRSNDFKKLFF | TGCGCCAGCAGCCATGCCCTAGACAGGTCTAATGATTTTAAAAAACTGTTTTTT
TRBD2 | TRBJ2-1 | TRBV14 | once | CASSQVLAGAGEQFF | TGTGCCAGCAGCCAAGTCTTAGCGGGAGCGGGTGAGCAGTTCTTC
NA | TRBJ2-3 | TRBV15 | NA | CATSRPKGARGTDTQYF | TGTGCCACCAGCAGGCCAAAAGGGGCGCGGGGCACAGATACGCAGTATTTT
NA | TRBJ2-1 | TRBV29-1 | NA | CSVEGAGSYNEQFF | TGCAGCGTTGAAGGGGCAGGCTCCTACAATGAGCAGTTCTTC
NA | TRBJ1-5 | TRBV5-8 | NA | CASSLQDTPQHF | TGTGCCAGCAGCTTGCAGGACACTCCCCAGCATTTT
NA | TRBJ2-2 | TRBV27 | NA | CASSLSPGAGGELFF | TGTGCCAGCAGTTTATCTCCGGGGGCGGGCGGGGAGCTGTTTTTT
TRBD1 | TRBJ1-1 | TRBV4-1 | NA | CASSHPGQGSTEAFF | TGCGCCAGCAGCCACCCGGGACAGGGAAGCACTGAAGCTTTCTTT
NA | TRBJ2-7 | TRBV4-3 | NA | CASSQGVGGRTPGLYEQYF | TGCGCCAGCAGCCAAGGCGTAGGAGGGAGAACTCCGGGCCTCTACGAGCAGTACTTC
NA | TRBJ1-3 | TRBV10-3 | NA | CAISSGLLSGNTIYF | TGTGCCATCAGTTCGGGTCTCCTCTCTGGAAACACCATATATTTT
TRBD1 | TRBJ1-3 | TRBV7-6 | NA | CASSFQGASSGNTIYF | TGTGCCAGCAGCTTCCAGGGGGCTTCCTCTGGAAACACCATATATTTT
NA | TRBJ1-6 | TRBV15 | NA | CATSRDNAVPPPLHF | TGTGCCACCAGCAGAGATAACGCCGTACCTCCACCCCTCCACTTT
TRBD2 | TRBJ2-1 | TRBV11-2 | NA | CASSSTPGLAIEQFF | TGTGCCAGCAGCTCCACTCCGGGACTAGCTATTGAGCAGTTCTTC